Below are 22 T cell receptor beta chains sequenced from a single sample in a study of T cell repertoires in cytomegalovirus infection. TCRdb reanalysed the reads using MiXCR and keeps one entry per CDR3 protein. The sample includes 85,000 to 130,000 distinct CDR3 sequences, less than 25% of them seen just once. The sequenced material came from CD8+ T cells from PBMCs. Receptor source: a human donor in good health (CMV status not recorded). Some clones in this sample may be carry-over from other donors' samples.

In this sample, this clonotype turned up many times. The V call is TRBV28, the J call TRBJ2-7; 7 bases align to TRBD2. There are 15 residues in the CDR3. The V gene end was trimmed by 3 bases and the J gene end by 1 base; junction bases not matched to a gene: 6. From germline, CDR1 is MDHEN and CDR2 SYDVKM. CDR3: CASSFPYGRSYEQYF. The CDR3 DNA follows: TGTGCCAGCAGTTTCCCATACGGGAGGTCCTACGAGCAGTACTTC. Full variable domain (rest looked up from reference TRBV28 and TRBJ2-7): DVKVTQSSRYLVKRTGEKVFLECVQDMDHENMFWYRQDPGLGLRLIYFSYDVKMKEKGDIPEGYSVSREKKERFSLILESASTNQTSMYLCASSFPYGRSYEQYFGPGTRLTVT.

The chain joins TRBV28 to TRBJ2-3; 10 bases agree with TRBD2. V was pared by 4 bases and J by 5 bases, with 9 bases of the junction left unmatched. The germline gives CDR1 MDHEN, CDR2 SYDVKM. The CDR3 covers 16 residues. CDR3 in DNA: TGTGCCAGCAGTTCCCCAGCGGGGGGGCCTCTAGATACGCAGTATTTT. It translates to CASSSPAGGPLDTQYF.

The CDR3 bases are TGTGCCAGCAGTTCCTCGGGGACTAGCGGGTTTACAGATACGCAGTATTTT. This translates into CASSSSGTSGFTDTQYF. The chain couples TRBV28 to TRBJ2-3, with TRBD2 matching 12 bases. This CDR3 contains 17 residues. The germline gives CDR1 MDHEN, CDR2 SYDVKM. The trim removed 4 bases at V and 3 bases at J, leaving 8 bases unmatched.

The chain joins TRBV29-1 to TRBJ2-7, with D uncertain. Per the germline V gene, CDR1 is SQVTM and CDR2 is ANQGSEA. This CDR3 spans 13 amino acids. V was trimmed by 3 bases and J by 2 bases, leaving 11 bases between them. CDR3: CSVEGPPTYEQYF. The CDR3 DNA follows: TGCAGCGTTGAGGGCCCACCAACCTACGAGCAGTACTTC.

This clonotype was counted ten times or more. V gene TRBV7-2 combines with J gene TRBJ2-7, with 10 bases aligning to TRBD1. After removal of 6 bases from V and 2 bases from J, the junction contained 10 bases not matched to a gene. The CDR3 is 16 amino acids. The germline V gene has CDR1 SGHTA and CDR2 FQGNSA. The CDR3 here is CASSSGTGAATYEQYF. For the CDR3, the DNA is TGTGCCAGCAGTTCCGGGACAGGGGCCGCAACCTACGAGCAGTACTTC.

This clonotype appeared a few times. The chain employs TRBV11-2 and TRBJ1-5; 8 bases agree with TRBD1. The V and J ends lost 5 bases and 7 bases, in that order; junction bases with no gene match: 7. The V gene's germline CDR1 is SGHAT and CDR2 FQNNGV. CDR3 length equals 14 residues. CDR3 sequence (DNA): TGTGCCAGCAGCGCCGGGACAGGAGGCCAGCCCCAGCATTTT. Protein sequence: CASSAGTGGQPQHF.

This chain links TRBV25-1 with TRBJ2-7, with 11 bases identical to TRBD1. The CDR3 is 17 residues long. CDR1 MGHDK and CDR2 SYGVNS come from the germline V gene. Trimming took 5 bases from V and 3 from J; bases not matched to a gene: 12. CDR3 nucleotides: TGTGCCAGCAGTCCCGGGACAGGGGGTTTTAGGGACTACGAGCAGTACTTC. Its translation: CASSPGTGGFRDYEQYF.

CDR3 region: CAWQDGSGGSNQPQHF. The DNA of the CDR3 is TGTGCCTGGCAAGACGGCTCCGGGGGTAGCAATCAGCCCCAGCATTTT. The chain combines TRBV30 with TRBJ1-5; tentative D call: TRBD1 (5 bases). From germline, CDR1 is GTSNPN and CDR2 SVGIG (reference sequence). V was shortened by 5 bases and J by 0 bases, with 17 bases between the two germline ends. The CDR3 spans 16 residues.

This clonotype was recorded only once. CDR3 loop: CASSPGTVSNQPQHF. The CDR3, as DNA: TGTGCCAGCAGTCCCGGGACAGTTAGTAATCAGCCCCAGCATTTT. J is TRBJ1-5 and V is TRBV28; 7 nucleotides match TRBD1. CDR3 length equals 15 residues. Per the germline V gene, CDR1 is MDHEN and CDR2 is SYDVKM. V gave up 5 bases and J gave up 4 bases; unmatched junction bases: 8.

This clonotype was seen only a few times. J is TRBJ2-1 and V is TRBV19; D possibly matches TRBD1 or TRBD2 (5 bases each). Germline loops: CDR1 LNHDA, CDR2 SQIVND (reference sequence). The CDR3 covers 15 residues. The V end was cut by 6 bases, the J end by 4 bases, with 16 bases between. CDR3 in DNA: TGTGCCAGTAGCTTCATTGGGGGAACTTACAATGAGCAGTTCTTC. Translated, it gives CASSFIGGTYNEQFF.

The V and J genes are TRBV3-1 and TRBJ2-1; either TRBD1 or TRBD2 may supply D (5 bases each). The CDR3 spans 15 residues. V was cut by 6 bases and J by 0 bases, with 12 bases left in between. Looked up from germline, CDR1 is LGHDT and CDR2 is YNNKEL (reference sequence). CDR3 bases: TGTGCCAGCAGTATTCGAGGGGACTCCTACAATGAGCAGTTCTTC. Translation: CASSIRGDSYNEQFF.

This clonotype was seen only a few times. The chain carries TRBV27 and TRBJ2-1; weak D call: TRBD2 (5 bases). This CDR3 contains 13 residues. Germline V lookup: CDR1 MNHEY, CDR2 SMNVEV (reference sequence). V gave up 10 bases and J gave up 5 bases, with 15 bases separating them. The CDR3 region has the DNA TGTGCCACCTTCCGGACTCTTGACAATGAGCAGTTCTTC. Residues: CATFRTLDNEQFF.

This chain connects TRBV12-3 or TRBV12-4 to TRBJ1-4; 9 bases are shared with TRBD1. This CDR3 comprises 15 residues. V was clipped by 4 bases and J by 8 bases; unmatched bases: 8. The CDR3 reads CASSSRDRAPEKLFF. The CDR3 DNA is TGTGCCAGCAGTTCCCGGGACAGGGCTCCCGAAAAACTGTTTTTT.

The chain carries TRBV9 and TRBJ2-2; D is uncertain. V was trimmed by 7 bases and J by 1 base, leaving 11 bases between them. Germline values: CDR1 SGDLS, CDR2 YYNGEE. CDR3 length equals 14 residues. In DNA, the CDR3 is TGTGCCAGCCGTCGGACCCTGAACACCGGGGAGCTGTTTTTT. It is translated as CASRRTLNTGELFF.

This clonotype was seen more than once but under ten times. The V and J genes are TRBV11-2 and TRBJ2-7; a possible D gene is TRBD1 (6 bases). Trimming cost V 6 bases and J 1 base, with 10 bases left between them. CDR3 length: 13 amino acids. Germline CDR1 and CDR2: SGHAT and FQNNGV. The chain's CDR3 is CASRSGTSYEQYF. DNA of the CDR3: TGTGCCAGCAGATCCGGGACATCCTACGAGCAGTACTTC.

The V and J genes are TRBV6-2 or TRBV6-3 and TRBJ1-5; 8 bases line up with TRBD1. The ends lost 2 bases at V and 1 base at J; junction bases unmatched: 10. The CDR3 covers 18 residues. Germline V gene sequence: CDR1 MNHEY, CDR2 SVGEGT. The CDR3 coding sequence is TGTGCCAGCAGTTACGCTGGGACAGGTCCCGAGAGCAATCAGCCCCAGCATTTT. Its protein is CASSYAGTGPESNQPQHF.

V and J are TRBV6-2 or TRBV6-3 and TRBJ1-5; tentative D call: TRBD1 (6 bases). The V and J ends lost 5 bases and 9 bases respectively, with 17 bases between them. The CDR3 has 14 residues. The germline V gene has CDR1 MNHEY and CDR2 SVGEGT. The CDR3 is CASSPAAGVRPQHF. The CDR3, as DNA: TGTGCCAGCAGTCCCGCTGCAGGGGTACGGCCCCAGCATTTT.

V and J are TRBV6-8 and TRBJ2-3; 8 bases fit TRBD2. The V gene's germline CDR1 is MNHGY and CDR2 SAAAGT. The V segment lost 0 bases and the J segment 9 bases; nucleotides outside the gene matches: 8. The CDR3 extends over 15 amino acids. CDR3 bases: TGTGCCAGCAGTTACTCGACGACTAGCGAAGACACGCAGTATTTT. Its translation is CASSYSTTSEDTQYF.

V gene TRBV30 combines with J gene TRBJ1-2, with a tentative D call TRBD1 (5 bases). Germline CDR1 reads GTSNPN; CDR2 reads SVGIG (reference sequence). CDR3 size: 14 residues. The V end lost 4 bases, the J end lost 4 bases, and 16 bases lay between the germline ends. DNA of the CDR3: TGTGCCTGGAAGGGGCCTTCCCGGGTCTATGGCTACACCTTC. It yields the protein CAWKGPSRVYGYTF.

This clonotype turned up a few times. In DNA, the CDR3 is TGTGCCAGCAGTGACCGACTAGCGGGAGACACCGGGGAGCTGTTTTTT. This gives the protein CASSDRLAGDTGELFF. The chain links TRBV2 to TRBJ2-2; 12 bases are a match to TRBD2. The CDR3 runs 16 residues. J was trimmed by 3 bases and V by 3 bases; bases with no gene match: 2. CDR1 and CDR2 from the germline V gene are SNHLY and FYNNEI.

This clonotype turned up a few times. The V and J genes are TRBV15 and TRBJ2-1; the match to TRBD2 covers 8 bases. Germline assignment: CDR1 LNHNV and CDR2 YYDKDF (reference sequence). This CDR3 region has 17 residues. Losses at the gene ends were 3 bases for V and 5 bases for J; bases not matched to a gene: 12. The CDR3 DNA reads TGTGCCACCAGCAGTCTATTCCTAGCGGGTCCAAACAATGAGCAGTTCTTC. This codes for CATSSLFLAGPNNEQFF.

V usage is TRBV5-5 and J usage is TRBJ2-1, with 9 nucleotides matching TRBD1. The junction had 5 bases not matched to a gene; V was cut back by 1 base and J by 6 bases. Per germline, CDR1 SGHKS and CDR2 YYEKEE (reference sequence). The CDR3 spans 15 residues. Here the CDR3 reads CASSLTGGGFNEQFF. The CDR3 coding sequence is TGTGCCAGCAGCTTGACAGGGGGCGGGTTCAATGAGCAGTTCTTC.